These 5 T cell receptor beta chains came from one sample sequenced in a study of CD8+ T cells in alopecia areata. RNA was isolated and reverse transcribed to cDNA, the sequencing template. Some clones are missing from TCRdb's copy, which holds only in-frame ones; the method was immunoSEQ multiplex PCR. Of about 150,000 clones listed, roughly 50% were seen once; the top ten hold about 4.4%. The specimen sequenced was CD4+ T cells sorted from blood. Source of these receptors: a human donor in good health.

V is TRBV5-1 and J is TRBJ2-2; D gene unclear. Germline CDR1 SGHRS, CDR2 YFSETQ. With 4 bases removed from V and 6 bases from J, the gap between germline ends came to 1 base. The CDR3 has 10 residues. The CDR3 spells CASSPGELFF. CDR3 coding DNA: TGCGCCAGCAGCCCCGGGGAGCTGTTTTTT.

Comment on this clone: Other DNA sequences in this specimen translate into the identical CDR3. The chain is built from TRBV29-1 and TRBJ2-1; 7 bases fit TRBD2. The CDR3 loop spans 13 amino acids. Per the germline V gene, CDR1 is SQVTM and CDR2 is ANQGSEA. V lost 4 bases, J lost 6 bases, and 6 bases stayed unmatched. The CDR3 spells CSVAPRLANEQFF. The CDR3 DNA reads as TGCAGCGTTGCCCCCCGACTAGCCAATGAGCAGTTCTTC.

The chain uses TRBV7-9 and TRBJ1-4; TRBD1 aligns across 8 bases. The CDR3 extends over 15 amino acids. Looked up from germline, CDR1 is SEHNR and CDR2 is FQNEAQ (reference sequence). The trim removed 5 bases at V and 10 bases at J, leaving 12 bases unmatched. The CDR3 sequence is CASSPTGQGRRKLFF. In DNA, the CDR3 is TGTGCCAGCAGCCCAACCGGACAGGGTAGAAGAAAACTGTTTTTT.

Written as DNA, the CDR3 is TGCGCCAGCAGCTTAGCAACAGGGGAGAAGCAGTACTTC. Translated: CASSLATGEKQYF. The genes are TRBV5-1 and TRBJ2-7; 7 nucleotides match TRBD1. J was trimmed by 8 bases and V by 2 bases; bases with no gene match: 7. The germline V gene encodes CDR1 SGHRS and CDR2 YFSETQ. CDR3 length equals 13 residues.

The DNA of the CDR3 is TGTGCCAGCAGCTTATTCGCTGTGGGGATTCAGTACTTC. Protein sequence: CASSLFAVGIQYF. The V gene is TRBV13, the J gene TRBJ2-4; D gene unclear. V was shortened by 2 bases and J by 10 bases, with 12 bases between the two germline ends. In germline, CDR1 is PRHDT, CDR2 FYEKMQ (reference sequence). There are 13 residues in the CDR3.